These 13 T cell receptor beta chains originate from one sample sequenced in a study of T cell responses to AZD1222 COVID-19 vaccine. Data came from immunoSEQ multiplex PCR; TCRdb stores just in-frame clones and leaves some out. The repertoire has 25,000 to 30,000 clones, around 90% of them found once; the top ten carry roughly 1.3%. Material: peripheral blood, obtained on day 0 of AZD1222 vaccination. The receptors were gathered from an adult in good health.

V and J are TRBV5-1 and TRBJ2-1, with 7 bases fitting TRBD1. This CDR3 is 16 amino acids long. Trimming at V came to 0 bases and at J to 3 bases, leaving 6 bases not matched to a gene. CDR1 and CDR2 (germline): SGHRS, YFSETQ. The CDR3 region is CASSLDGTAFYNEQFF. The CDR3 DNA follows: TGCGCCAGCAGCTTGGACGGGACAGCCTTCTACAATGAGCAGTTCTTC.

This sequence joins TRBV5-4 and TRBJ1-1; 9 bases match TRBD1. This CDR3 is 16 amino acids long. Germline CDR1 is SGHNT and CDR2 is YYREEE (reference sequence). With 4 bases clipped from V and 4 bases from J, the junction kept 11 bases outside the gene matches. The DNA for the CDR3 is TGTGCCAGCAGCCCGAGGACAGGGGACAGGAGCACTGAAGCTTTCTTT. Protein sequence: CASSPRTGDRSTEAFF.

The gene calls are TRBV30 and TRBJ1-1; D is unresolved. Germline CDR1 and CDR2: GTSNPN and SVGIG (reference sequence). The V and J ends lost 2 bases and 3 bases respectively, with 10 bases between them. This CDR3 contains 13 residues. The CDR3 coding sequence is TGTGCCTGGAGTCCGGGATTACACACTGAAGCTTTCTTT. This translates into CAWSPGLHTEAFF.

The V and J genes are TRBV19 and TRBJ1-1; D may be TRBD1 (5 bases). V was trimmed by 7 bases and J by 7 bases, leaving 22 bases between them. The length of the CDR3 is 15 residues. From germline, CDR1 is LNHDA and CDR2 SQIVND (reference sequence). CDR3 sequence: CASTPNHRDGDEAFF. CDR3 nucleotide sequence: TGTGCCAGTACCCCAAACCACCGGGACGGCGATGAAGCTTTCTTT.

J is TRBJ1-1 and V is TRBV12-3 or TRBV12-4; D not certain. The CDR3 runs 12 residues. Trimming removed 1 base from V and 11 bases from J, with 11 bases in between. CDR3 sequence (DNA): TGTGCCAGCAGTTTAGGTCCTCGGCCGGCTTTCTTT. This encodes CASSLGPRPAFF.

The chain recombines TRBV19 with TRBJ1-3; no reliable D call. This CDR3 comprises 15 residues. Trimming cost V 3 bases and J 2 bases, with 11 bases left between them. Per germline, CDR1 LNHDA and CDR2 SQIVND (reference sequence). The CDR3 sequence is CASSMWAETGNTIYF. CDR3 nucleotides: TGTGCCAGTAGTATGTGGGCCGAAACTGGAAACACCATATATTTT.

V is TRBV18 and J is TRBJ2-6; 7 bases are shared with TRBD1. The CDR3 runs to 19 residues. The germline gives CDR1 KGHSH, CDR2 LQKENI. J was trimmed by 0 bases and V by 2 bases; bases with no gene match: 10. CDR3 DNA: TGTGCCAGCTCACCAACTTCCTGGACAGGACGCTCTGGGGCCAACGTCCTGACTTTC. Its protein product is CASSPTSWTGRSGANVLTF.

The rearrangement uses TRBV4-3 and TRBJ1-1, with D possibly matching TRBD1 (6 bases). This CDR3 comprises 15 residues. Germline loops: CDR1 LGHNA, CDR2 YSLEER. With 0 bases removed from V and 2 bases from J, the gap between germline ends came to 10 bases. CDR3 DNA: TGCGCCAGCAGCCAAGATCCGGGACAAAACACTGAAGCTTTCTTT. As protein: CASSQDPGQNTEAFF.

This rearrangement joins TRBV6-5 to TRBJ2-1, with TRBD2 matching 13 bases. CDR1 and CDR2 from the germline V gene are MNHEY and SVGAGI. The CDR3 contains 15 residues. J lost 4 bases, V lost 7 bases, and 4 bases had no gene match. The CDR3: CASIGLAGAYNEQFF. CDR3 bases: TGTGCCAGCATTGGACTAGCGGGAGCATACAATGAGCAGTTCTTC.

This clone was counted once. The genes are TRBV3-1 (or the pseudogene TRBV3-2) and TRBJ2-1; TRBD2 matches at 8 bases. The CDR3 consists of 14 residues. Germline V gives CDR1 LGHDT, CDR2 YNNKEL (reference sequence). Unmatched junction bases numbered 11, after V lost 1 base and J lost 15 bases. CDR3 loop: CASSQARRAGGLFF. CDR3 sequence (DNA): TGTGCCAGCAGCCAAGCCCGACGGGCGGGAGGACTGTTCTTC.

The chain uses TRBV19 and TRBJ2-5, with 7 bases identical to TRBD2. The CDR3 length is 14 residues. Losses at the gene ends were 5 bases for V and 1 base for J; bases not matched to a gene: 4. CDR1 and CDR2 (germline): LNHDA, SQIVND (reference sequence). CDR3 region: CASSSIAGQETQYF. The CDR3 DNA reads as TGTGCCAGTAGTTCCATAGCGGGCCAAGAGACCCAGTACTTC.

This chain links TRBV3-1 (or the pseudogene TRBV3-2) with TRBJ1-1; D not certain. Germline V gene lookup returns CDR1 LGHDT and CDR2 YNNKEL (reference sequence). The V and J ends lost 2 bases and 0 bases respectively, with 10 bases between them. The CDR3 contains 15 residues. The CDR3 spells CASSQLWSLNTEAFF. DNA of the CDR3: TGTGCCAGCAGCCAACTGTGGAGTTTGAACACTGAAGCTTTCTTT.

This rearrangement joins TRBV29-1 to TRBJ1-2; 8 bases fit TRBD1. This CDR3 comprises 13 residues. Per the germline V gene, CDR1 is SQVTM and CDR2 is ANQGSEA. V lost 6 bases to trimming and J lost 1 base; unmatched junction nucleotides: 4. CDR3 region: CSVGTGLNYGYTF. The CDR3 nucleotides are TGCAGCGTAGGGACAGGTCTTAACTATGGCTACACCTTC.